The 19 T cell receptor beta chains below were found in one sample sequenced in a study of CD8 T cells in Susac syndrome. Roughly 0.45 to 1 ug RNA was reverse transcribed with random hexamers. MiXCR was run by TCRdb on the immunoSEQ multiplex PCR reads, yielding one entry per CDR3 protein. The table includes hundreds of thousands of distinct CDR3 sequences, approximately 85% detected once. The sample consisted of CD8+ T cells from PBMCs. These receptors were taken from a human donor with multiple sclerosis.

CDR3 sequence reads: CASSLGEVTEAFF. CDR3 DNA sequence: TGCGCCAGCAGCTTGGGGGAGGTCACTGAAGCTTTCTTT. The chain uses TRBV5-1 and TRBJ1-1; D is unresolved. Looked up from germline, CDR1 is SGHRS and CDR2 is YFSETQ. V dropped 0 bases and J dropped 4 bases, with 7 bases sitting between them. The CDR3 contains 13 residues.

The CDR3 region has the DNA TGCGCCAGCAGCCAAGCCCCCGGACAGTACACTGAAGCTTTCTTT. Protein: CASSQAPGQYTEAFF. The rearrangement links TRBV4-1 to TRBJ1-1; D may be TRBD1 (6 bases). V was trimmed by 1 base and J by 3 bases, leaving 12 bases between them. Germline assignment: CDR1 MGHRA and CDR2 YSYEKL. CDR3 length equals 15 residues.

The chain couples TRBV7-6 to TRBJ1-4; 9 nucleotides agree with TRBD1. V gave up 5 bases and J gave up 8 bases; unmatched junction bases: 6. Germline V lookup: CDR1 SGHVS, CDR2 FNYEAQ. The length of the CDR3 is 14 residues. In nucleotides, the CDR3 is TGTGCCAGCAGCCTAACAGGGGGCCGGGAAAAACTGTTTTTT. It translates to CASSLTGGREKLFF.

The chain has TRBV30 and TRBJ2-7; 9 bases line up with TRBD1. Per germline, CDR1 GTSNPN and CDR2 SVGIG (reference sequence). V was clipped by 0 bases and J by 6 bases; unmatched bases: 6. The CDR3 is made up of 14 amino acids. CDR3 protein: CAWSVGTGQSEQYF. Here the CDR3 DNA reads TGTGCCTGGAGTGTAGGGACAGGGCAGAGCGAGCAGTACTTC.

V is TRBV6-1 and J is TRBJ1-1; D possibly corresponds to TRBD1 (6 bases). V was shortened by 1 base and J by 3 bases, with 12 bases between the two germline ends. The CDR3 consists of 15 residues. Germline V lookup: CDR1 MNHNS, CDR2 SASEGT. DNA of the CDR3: TGTGCCAGCAGTGAAGGTTCAGGGGTTTACACTGAAGCTTTCTTT. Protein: CASSEGSGVYTEAFF.

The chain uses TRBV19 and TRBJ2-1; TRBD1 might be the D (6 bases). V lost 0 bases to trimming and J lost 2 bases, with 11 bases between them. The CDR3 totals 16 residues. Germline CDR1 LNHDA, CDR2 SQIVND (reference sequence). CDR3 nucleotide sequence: TGTGCCAGTAGTATAGAGGGCAGGGGACCCTACAATGAGCAGTTCTTC. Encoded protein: CASSIEGRGPYNEQFF.

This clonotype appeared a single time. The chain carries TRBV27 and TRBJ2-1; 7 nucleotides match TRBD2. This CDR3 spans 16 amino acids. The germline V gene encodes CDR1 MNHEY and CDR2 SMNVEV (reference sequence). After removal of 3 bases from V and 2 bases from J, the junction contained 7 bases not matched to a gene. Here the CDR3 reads CASSFASGAAYNEQFF. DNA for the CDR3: TGTGCCAGCAGTTTCGCTAGCGGAGCCGCCTACAATGAGCAGTTCTTC.

CDR3 loop: CASSLESPSYNEQFF. The CDR3 DNA sequence: TGCGCCAGCAGCCTTGAATCCCCCTCCTACAATGAGCAGTTCTTC. The V and J genes are TRBV10-1 and TRBJ2-1; D ambiguous. This CDR3 region has 15 residues. From germline, CDR1 is WNHNN and CDR2 SYGVQD (reference sequence). Trimming took off 6 bases at V and 0 bases at J, with 12 bases between the two ends.

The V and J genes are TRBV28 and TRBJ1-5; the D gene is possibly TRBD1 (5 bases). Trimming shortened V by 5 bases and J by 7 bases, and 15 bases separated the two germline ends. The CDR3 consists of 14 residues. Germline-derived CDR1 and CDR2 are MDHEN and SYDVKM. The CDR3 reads CASSPTGWGQPQHF. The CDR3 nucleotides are TGTGCCAGCAGTCCTACAGGTTGGGGGCAGCCCCAGCATTTT.

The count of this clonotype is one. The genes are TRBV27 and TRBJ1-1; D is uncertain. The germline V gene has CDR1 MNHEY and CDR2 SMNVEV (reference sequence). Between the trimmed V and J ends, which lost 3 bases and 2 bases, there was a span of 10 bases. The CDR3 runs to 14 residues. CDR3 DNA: TGTGCCAGCAGTTTCGGTAGAGCAAACACTGAAGCTTTCTTT. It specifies CASSFGRANTEAFF.

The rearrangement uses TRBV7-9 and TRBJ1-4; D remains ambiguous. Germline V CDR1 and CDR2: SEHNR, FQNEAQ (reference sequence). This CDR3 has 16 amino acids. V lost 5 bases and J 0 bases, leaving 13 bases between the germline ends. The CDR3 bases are TGTGCCAGCAGCCCCGCGGAAGCTGCAACTAATGAAAAACTGTTTTTT. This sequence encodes CASSPAEAATNEKLFF. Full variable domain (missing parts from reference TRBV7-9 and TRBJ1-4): DTGVSQNPRHKITKRGQNVTFRCDPISEHNRLYWYRQTLGQGPEFLTYFQNEAQLEKSRLLSDRFSAERPKGSFSTLEIQRTEQGDSAMYLCASSPAEAATNEKLFFGSGTQLSVL.

This CDR3 is CSAGWTDSNQPQHF. The CDR3 DNA reads TGCAGTGCGGGGTGGACAGATAGCAATCAGCCCCAGCATTTT. The chain carries TRBV20-1 and TRBJ1-5; D possibly corresponds to TRBD1 (6 bases). The CDR3 is made up of 14 amino acids. V was trimmed by 6 bases and J by 0 bases, leaving 12 bases between them. Germline V gene lookup returns CDR1 DFQATT and CDR2 SNEGSKA (reference sequence).

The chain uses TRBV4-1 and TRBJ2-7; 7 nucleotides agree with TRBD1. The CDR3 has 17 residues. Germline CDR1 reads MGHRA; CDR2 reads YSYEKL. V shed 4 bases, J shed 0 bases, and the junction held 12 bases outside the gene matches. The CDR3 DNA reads TGCGCCAGCAGCCCCTCAGAAGAGGGGGCCATCTCCTACGAGCAGTACTTC. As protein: CASSPSEEGAISYEQYF.

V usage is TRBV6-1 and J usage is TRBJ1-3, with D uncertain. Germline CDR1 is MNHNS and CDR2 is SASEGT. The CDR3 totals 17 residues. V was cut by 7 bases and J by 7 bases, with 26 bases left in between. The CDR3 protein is CASTPGWPTTSGNTIYF. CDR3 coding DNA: TGTGCCAGCACTCCCGGGTGGCCCACAACCTCCGGCAACACCATATATTTT.

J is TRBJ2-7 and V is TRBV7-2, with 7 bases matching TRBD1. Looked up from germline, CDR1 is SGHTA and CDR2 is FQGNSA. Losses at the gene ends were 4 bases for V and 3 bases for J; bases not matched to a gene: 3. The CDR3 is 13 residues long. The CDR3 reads CASSWGQIYEQYF. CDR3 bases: TGTGCCAGCAGCTGGGGACAGATCTACGAGCAGTACTTC.

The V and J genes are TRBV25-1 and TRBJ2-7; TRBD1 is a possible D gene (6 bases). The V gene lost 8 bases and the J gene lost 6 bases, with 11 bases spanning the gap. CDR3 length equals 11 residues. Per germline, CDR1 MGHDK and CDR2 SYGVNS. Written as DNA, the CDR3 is TGTGCCAGCGCTACAGGGTCCGAGCAGTACTTC. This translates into CASATGSEQYF.

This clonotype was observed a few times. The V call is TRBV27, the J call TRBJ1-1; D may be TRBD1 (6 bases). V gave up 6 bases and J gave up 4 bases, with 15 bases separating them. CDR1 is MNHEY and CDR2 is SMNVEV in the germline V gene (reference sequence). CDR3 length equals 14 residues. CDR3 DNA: TGTGCCAGCAGCCTACAGGGTTTAGGCACTGAAGCTTTCTTT. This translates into CASSLQGLGTEAFF.

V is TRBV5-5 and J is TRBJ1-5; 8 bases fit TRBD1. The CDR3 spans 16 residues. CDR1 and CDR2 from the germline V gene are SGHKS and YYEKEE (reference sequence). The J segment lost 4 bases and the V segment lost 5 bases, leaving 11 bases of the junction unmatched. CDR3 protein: CASSLGVQGANQPQHF. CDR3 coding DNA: TGTGCCAGCAGTCTGGGGGTGCAGGGGGCGAATCAGCCCCAGCATTTT.

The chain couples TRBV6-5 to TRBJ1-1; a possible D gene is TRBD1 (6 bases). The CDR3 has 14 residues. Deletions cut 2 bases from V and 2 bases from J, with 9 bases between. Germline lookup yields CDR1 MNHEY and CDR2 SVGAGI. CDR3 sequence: CASSYGTLNTEAFF. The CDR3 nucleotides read TGTGCCAGCAGTTACGGGACACTAAACACTGAAGCTTTCTTT.